This T cell receptor (beta chain) was obtained from a study of PD-1 blockade in classical Hodgkin lymphoma (dated by TCRdb to 2020 to 2021). For context, the study as a whole: Nivolumab dosing was 3 mg/kg intravenously every 2 weeks, continuing until either disease progression or unacceptable toxicity. A peripheral blood immune signature of response to PD-1 blockade in classical Hodgkin lymphoma was defined using TCR beta sequencing and CyTOF.

The germline ends are 12 bases apart after V is trimmed by 4 bases and J by 0 bases. The CDR3, from cysteine to phenylalanine, totals 15 residues. Only the CDR3 region is kept as DNA, spanning 45 bases read in frame from base 1. As encoded in the germline V gene, CDR1 is SGDLS while CDR2 is YYNGEE. As concerns this clone: There is no known antigen for this receptor. The sample holds no much larger clone one base away, and base qualities are not on file.

According to the study, the label for this sample's time point signals: cycle 2 day 1 (C2D1) of nivolumab. Relapse after autologous stem cell transplantation had occurred in all trial patients, and cohorts A, B and C were distinguished by prior brentuximab vedotin exposure. The trial cohort comprised 60 or so patients with relapsed/refractory classical Hodgkin lymphoma whose best overall responses were complete response, partial response or progressive disease. Single-agent nivolumab was administered to trial patients in the multi-cohort phase II CheckMate 205 trial. An independent review committee assessed best overall response using the 2007 International Working Group response criteria. Trial PBMCs were obtained immediately prior to nivolumab initiation (C1D1) and on therapy at cycle 2 day 1 and cycle 4 day 1. Peripheral blood was collected in 8 mL Vacutainer Cell Preparation Tubes, from which PBMCs were isolated by centrifugation and then cryopreserved.

General conclusions and limits of the study: Baseline diversity similar to that of newly diagnosed patients was observed in trial patients achieving complete response, whereas significantly lower diversity was observed in partial responders and progressors. Baseline TCR diversity was reported as lower in newly diagnosed patients than in healthy donors, and lower still in relapsed/refractory patients. By C4D1, a significant rise was seen in CD4+ TCR diversity but not in CD8+ TCR diversity (p=0.0027 vs p=0.16), and the rise was most apparent among complete responders (p=0.02). Lower diversity was seen in patients whose nivolumab began less than 1 year after ASCT, and these patients were left out of later analyses so that immune reconstitution would not confound the results. The study was limited to a single clinical trial cohort, and causes of repertoire differences, possibly disease activity or prior therapy, remained undefined.

The Qiagen DNeasy kit was used to extract genomic DNA from unsorted PBMCs and from the negatively selected CD4+ and CD8+ fractions. Amplification of TCR beta CDR3 regions was done by immunoSEQ multiplex PCR with primers that anneal to V and J segments. A synthetic immune receptor repertoire was used to minimize amplification bias, and remaining bias was computationally removed after sequencing. On the study's bioinformatics: Repertoire diversity was quantified as the Shannon entropy index using custom Python scripts. Unsorted, CD4+ and CD8+ repertoires were analyzed separately, except in combined analyses where CD4+ and CD8+ sequences were merged in silico. Clonal expansion was defined as a frequency increase of at least 2-fold after treatment compared with C1D1, and clones undetected at baseline were assigned a pseudocount of 0.5. Clones with 0 or 1 copy at C1D1 were defined as singleton clones, while clones with 2 or more copies were defined as non-singleton clones. Clones expanded in unsorted samples were labelled as CD4+, CD8+ or unknown by matching protein sequences in sorted samples from the same patient. Diversity changes from C1D1 to C4D1 were tested in paired samples using Wilcoxon tests. Sourced from immuneACCESS, this table was stored by TCRdb with only in-frame sequences that have V and J called. A share of the clones is absent; for the studies checked, an unresolved V gene accounts for under half, and the remainder has no known explanation. V, J and clone size derive from that table, while D and trimming were established from the DNA sequence. The sample data list tens of thousands of clones, and 89% of these were observed just once. The ten top clones hold approximately 12% of the sample.

The sequence is built from TRBV9 and TRBJ2-3, with a tentative D gene TRBD1 over 6 matching bases. This specimen was peripheral blood mononuclear cells (PBMCs), taken before the second cycle of nivolumab. The TCR sequence derives from a human donor with classical Hodgkin lymphoma. The CDR3 in this case is CASSTGQASTDTQYF. The DNA sequence follows: TGTGCCAGCAGCACGGGACAAGCTAGCACAGATACGCAGTATTTT.